This paragraph reports one T cell receptor (beta chain). The data are from a study of blood T cell repertoires in COVID-19. From germline, CDR1 is LGHNA and CDR2 YSLEER. The CDR3 extends over 17 amino acids. V trimming: 1 base; J trimming: 0 bases; junction bases outside the gene matches: 9. Measured with immunoSEQ multiplex PCR; TCRdb has only the in-frame clones, and not every one. The table has just under 250,000 clones, around 89% seen once; the top ten hold roughly 4%. Self-reported history from a screening survey and questionnaire set each donor's cohort. The specimen sequenced was PBMCs or T cells enriched from blood (not recorded which). The receptor was isolated from a woman in her thirties who had recovered from COVID-19. The chain recombines TRBV4-3 with TRBJ2-7; TRBD2 matches at 7 bases. The CDR3 DNA follows: TGCGCCAGCAGCCAAGTAGTAGCGGGCTTGAGCTCCTACGAGCAGTACTTC. Residues: CASSQVVAGLSSYEQYF.